These T cell receptor beta chains were read from a single sample in a study of blood T cell repertoires in COVID-19. Generated by immunoSEQ multiplex PCR, the TCRdb table keeps only in-frame clones and is missing some. The sample has fewer than 150,000 clones, around 87% seen once. Source material: peripheral blood. These receptors were obtained from a human donor in a cohort sampled during active COVID-19. The CDR3 runs from the conserved cysteine through the conserved F or W. D genes are given only for firm matches. Some rows have no size entry. The others give once, few or many, or a class for an expanded clone.

>TRBD2|TRBJ2-7|TRBV6-5|.
CASSYERGAYEQYF
TGTGCCAGCAGTTACGAGCGGGGGGCCTACGAGCAGTACTTC
>.|TRBJ2-1|TRBV5-4|.
CASSLRLGGGGTNNEQFF
TGTGCCAGCAGCTTGAGATTGGGTGGGGGGGGCACCAACAATGAGCAGTTCTTC
>TRBD2|TRBJ2-3|TRBV6-5|.
CASHERGVSTDTQYF
TGTGCCAGCCACGAACGGGGGGTTAGCACAGATACGCAGTATTTT
>.|TRBJ1-6|TRBV2|.
CASSKTASNSPLHF
TGTGCCAGCAGTAAGACAGCCTCTAATTCACCCCTCCACTTT
>.|TRBJ1-5|TRBV19|.
CASSIRARGNQPQHF
TGTGCCAGTAGTATAAGGGCCCGAGGGAATCAGCCCCAGCATTTT
>TRBD1|TRBJ2-1|TRBV10-1|.
CASSRGQDNEQFF
TGCGCCAGCAGTAGGGGACAGGACAATGAGCAGTTCTTC
>.|TRBJ1-1|TRBV5-8|.
CASSPIYPGATEAFF
TGTGCCAGCAGCCCAATATACCCAGGGGCCACTGAAGCTTTCTTT
>.|TRBJ1-3|TRBV4-1|few
CASSLRQDHSGNTIYF
TGCGCCAGCAGTCTTAGACAGGACCACTCTGGAAACACCATATATTTT
>.|TRBJ1-6|TRBV2|.
CASSAPRGSYNSPLHF
TGTGCCAGCAGCGCCCCCAGGGGCTCCTATAATTCACCCCTCCACTTT
>.|TRBJ2-4|TRBV30|.
CAWSPGQLAKNIQYF
TGTGCCTGGAGCCCCGGACAGCTAGCCAAAAACATTCAGTACTTC
>.|TRBJ2-2|TRBV18|.
CASSPNSRGGGELFF
TGTGCCAGCTCACCCAACTCGCGGGGTGGCGGGGAGCTGTTTTTT
>.|TRBJ1-6|TRBV3-1/TRBV3-2|.
CASSQGGRSYNSPLHF
TGTGCCAGCAGCCAGGGGGGGCGCTCCTATAATTCACCCCTCCACTTT
>.|TRBJ2-5|TRBV27|.
CASSLPDKQETQYF
TGTGCCAGCAGTTTACCGGACAAACAAGAGACCCAGTACTTC
>.|TRBJ2-1|TRBV9|.
CASSVRGGMNEQFF
TGTGCCAGCAGCGTAAGAGGGGGAATGAATGAGCAGTTCTTC
>TRBD1|TRBJ1-2|TRBV30|.
CAWSKGADYGYTF
TGTGCCTGGAGTAAGGGGGCGGACTATGGCTACACCTTC
>.|TRBJ2-1|TRBV4-1|.
CASSHPAGADPGQFF
TGCGCCAGCAGCCACCCCGCAGGGGCCGATCCGGGGCAGTTCTTC
>TRBD2|TRBJ2-7|TRBV7-9|.
CASSLGEGGYEQYF
TGTGCCAGCAGCCTAGGGGAGGGAGGGTACGAGCAGTACTTC
>.|TRBJ2-3|TRBV10-1|.
CASSDGGRADTQYF
TGCGCCAGCAGTGACGGGGGGCGGGCAGATACGCAGTATTTT
>TRBD2|TRBJ2-1|TRBV5-1|.
CASSLGLAGVREQFF
TGCGCCAGCAGCTTGGGACTAGCGGGAGTAAGGGAGCAGTTCTTC
>TRBD2|TRBJ2-1|TRBV2|.
CASIVAGGYNEQFF
TGTGCCAGCATCGTAGCGGGGGGATACAATGAGCAGTTCTTC
>TRBD1|TRBJ2-1|TRBV7-9|.
CASLVGQAPGNEQFF
TGTGCCAGCCTCGTGGGACAGGCGCCGGGGAATGAGCAGTTCTTC
>TRBD1|TRBJ2-5|TRBV28|once
CASSLYPSTGRPETQYF
TGTGCCAGCAGTTTATACCCCTCGACAGGGCGTCCGGAGACCCAGTACTTC
>TRBD2|TRBJ2-2|TRBV10-2|.
CASTGAGVNTGELFF
TGCGCCAGCACGGGAGCGGGGGTTAACACCGGGGAGCTGTTTTTT
>TRBD2|TRBJ2-7|TRBV7-8|.
CASSPGLAAYEQYF
TGTGCCAGCAGCCCTGGACTAGCGGCCTACGAGCAGTACTTC
>.|TRBJ1-5|TRBV6-5|.
CASSYPRVEPQHF
TGTGCCAGCAGTTACCCCAGGGTGGAGCCCCAGCATTTT
>TRBD2|TRBJ2-1|TRBV7-3|.
CASSLTSGRSVYNEQFF
TGTGCCAGCAGCCTAACTAGCGGGAGGTCCGTTTACAATGAGCAGTTCTTC
>TRBD1|TRBJ1-1|TRBV16|.
CASSPKTGRNTEAFF
TGTGCCAGCAGCCCTAAGACAGGGAGGAACACTGAAGCTTTCTTT
>.|TRBJ1-5|TRBV2|.
CASSEQGGSNQPQHF
TGTGCCAGCAGTGAACAGGGAGGAAGCAATCAGCCCCAGCATTTT
>TRBD2|TRBJ2-7|TRBV29-1|few
CSVVWLAGSEQYF
TGCAGCGTTGTTTGGCTAGCGGGAAGTGAGCAGTACTTC
>.|TRBJ2-5|TRBV6-5|.
CASSYSQGRSETQYF
TGTGCCAGCAGTTACTCTCAGGGGCGGTCTGAGACCCAGTACTTC
>.|TRBJ2-4|TRBV30|.
CAWSPGGMRIQYF
TGTGCCTGGAGCCCCGGGGGAATGCGCATTCAGTACTTC
>.|TRBJ2-7|TRBV27|once
CASSPQGPTYEQYF
TGTGCCAGCAGTCCCCAGGGCCCGACCTACGAGCAGTACTTC
>TRBD1|TRBJ2-7|TRBV10-3|.
CAIRQTGEANEQYF
TGTGCCATCAGGCAGACAGGGGAGGCGAACGAGCAGTACTTC
>.|TRBJ2-7|TRBV6-2/TRBV6-3|.
CASSYLLGSSMRDEQYF
TGTGCCAGCAGTTACCTCCTGGGGTCTTCAATGAGGGACGAGCAGTACTTC
>.|TRBJ2-7|TRBV28|.
CASSTNLRGYSYEQYF
TGTGCCAGCAGTACGAACCTCAGGGGATACTCCTACGAGCAGTACTTC
>TRBD2|TRBJ2-5|TRBV5-1|.
CASSLAGGVSGTQYF
TGCGCCAGCAGCTTGGCGGGGGGAGTCTCGGGGACCCAGTACTTC
>.|TRBJ2-3|TRBV5-4|.
CASSRTSGSDTQYF
TGTGCCAGCAGCCGAACGTCAGGGTCAGATACGCAGTATTTT
>TRBD1|TRBJ2-6|TRBV4-2|few
CASSQLGQGAAGANVLTF
TGTGCCAGCAGCCAACTCGGACAGGGGGCGGCAGGGGCCAACGTCCTGACTTTC
>.|TRBJ2-7|TRBV11-2|.
CASSLNPGGTYEQYF
TGTGCCAGCAGCTTAAACCCCGGGGGTACCTACGAGCAGTACTTC
>TRBD1|TRBJ1-2|TRBV5-5|.
CASSFNTGGTNYGYTF
TGTGCCAGCAGCTTTAACACAGGGGGCACTAACTATGGCTACACCTTC
>TRBD1|TRBJ2-1|TRBV10-1|.
CASSRGQGVSEQFF
TGCGCCAGCAGCCGAGGACAGGGTGTCAGTGAGCAGTTCTTC
>.|TRBJ1-5|TRBV7-8|.
CASSRGGYSNQPQHF
TGTGCCAGCAGCAGGGGGGGTTATAGCAATCAGCCCCAGCATTTT
>.|TRBJ2-5|TRBV2|.
CASTFMTDTETQYF
TGTGCCAGCACCTTCATGACAGATACAGAGACCCAGTACTTC
>TRBD2|TRBJ2-1|TRBV18|.
CASSPPGTSVFGWFF
TGTGCCAGCTCACCACCTGGGACTAGCGTATTCGGCTGGTTCTTC
>TRBD1|TRBJ1-2|TRBV6-6|.
CASSYQDRGRDHGYTF
TGTGCCAGCAGTTACCAGGACAGGGGGCGCGATCATGGCTACACCTTC
>TRBD2|TRBJ2-1|TRBV11-2|.
CASSFTSGILNEQFF
TGTGCCAGCAGCTTCACTAGCGGAATTCTCAATGAGCAGTTCTTC
>.|TRBJ1-5|TRBV21-1|.
CASSKQGVGQPQHF
TGTGCCAGCAGCAAACAGGGGGTTGGTCAGCCCCAGCATTTT
>TRBD1|TRBJ2-7|TRBV27|.
CASSSRQGAGEQYF
TGTGCCAGCAGTTCGCGACAGGGGGCGGGGGAGCAGTACTTC
>.|TRBJ1-2|TRBV28|.
CASSSSGTRINYGYTF
TGTGCCAGCAGTTCCTCCGGGACAAGGATTAACTATGGCTACACCTTC
>.|TRBJ1-3|TRBV3-1/TRBV3-2|.
CASTQGYFSGNTIYF
TGTGCCAGCACCCAGGGCTATTTCTCTGGAAACACCATATATTTT
>.|TRBJ2-7|TRBV5-6|.
CASSLDRAQQYF
TGTGCCAGCAGCTTGGACAGGGCGCAGCAGTACTTC
>.|TRBJ2-7|TRBV3-1/TRBV3-2|.
CASSHSDEQYF
TGTGCCAGCAGCCACTCCGACGAGCAGTACTTC
>.|TRBJ1-5|TRBV2|.
CASSDQHSNQPQHF
TGTGCCAGCAGTGATCAACATAGCAATCAGCCCCAGCATTTT
>TRBD2|TRBJ2-7|TRBV18|.
CASSPGGLAGGGEQYF
TGTGCCAGCTCACCTGGAGGACTAGCGGGAGGAGGGGAGCAGTACTTC
>TRBD2|TRBJ2-3|TRBV5-1|.
CASSLAPRGSTDTQYF
TGCGCCAGCAGCTTGGCCCCGCGGGGGAGCACAGATACGCAGTATTTT
>.|TRBJ1-1|TRBV10-3|.
CAISSGQNTEAFF
TGTGCCATCAGCTCAGGACAGAACACTGAAGCTTTCTTT
>.|TRBJ1-4|TRBV28|.
CASSIGGGGQLNEKLFF
TGTGCCAGCTCCATCGGCGGGGGTGGGCAGCTTAATGAAAAACTGTTTTTT